These T cell receptor beta chains were read from a single sample in a study of cytomegalovirus exposure and HLA in healthy donors. Only in-frame clones appear in the TCRdb table, and some are missing; sequencing was by immunoSEQ multiplex PCR. The data contain roughly 130,000 clones, roughly 82% of them singletons. The sample taken for sequencing was PBMCs. The origin of the receptors is a male donor in good health and CMV-seropositive. Each CDR3 is given with its conserved first and last residue. The order of the fields is clone size, D gene, J gene, V gene, CDR3 DNA, CDR3 protein. D genes are given only for firm matches. Size tells how often a clone was seen (once, few, many) or the class of an expanded clone, and some rows leave it out.

abundance: once; d_gene: -; j_gene: TRBJ2-7; v_gene: TRBV28; CDR3nt: TGTGCCAGCAGTCCCTCTAGGCCCTCCTACGAGCAGTACTTC; CDR3aa: CASSPSRPSYEQYF
abundance: -; d_gene: -; j_gene: TRBJ2-7; v_gene: TRBV6-5; CDR3nt: TGTGCCAGCAGCTTCGGCGGGAAAAGCTACGAGCAGTACTTC; CDR3aa: CASSFGGKSYEQYF
abundance: -; d_gene: -; j_gene: TRBJ1-4; v_gene: TRBV7-2; CDR3nt: TGTGCCAGCAGCGCAGGGCCGAATGAAAAACTGTTTTTT; CDR3aa: CASSAGPNEKLFF
abundance: -; d_gene: TRBD1; j_gene: TRBJ2-7; v_gene: TRBV7-3; CDR3nt: TGTGCCAGCAGACCTACGGGGACAGACTACGAGCAGTACTTC; CDR3aa: CASRPTGTDYEQYF
abundance: -; d_gene: -; j_gene: TRBJ1-2; v_gene: TRBV6-5; CDR3nt: TGTGCCAGCAGAGGGGCGGGGGGCTACACCTTC; CDR3aa: CASRGAGGYTF
abundance: -; d_gene: -; j_gene: TRBJ1-1; v_gene: TRBV5-4; CDR3nt: TGTGCCAGCAGCATAAGGTCCAGGGAGGAAGCTGAAGCTTTCTTT; CDR3aa: CASSIRSREEAEAFF
abundance: -; d_gene: TRBD2; j_gene: TRBJ2-1; v_gene: TRBV13; CDR3nt: TGTGCCAGCAGCTTTGTACTAGCGGGACTCCCGAAAAGGTCCTACAATGAGCAGTTCTTC; CDR3aa: CASSFVLAGLPKRSYNEQFF
abundance: -; d_gene: -; j_gene: TRBJ1-2; v_gene: TRBV28; CDR3nt: TGTGCCAGCAGTCGGACACTAACTAACTATGGCTACACCTTC; CDR3aa: CASSRTLTNYGYTF
abundance: -; d_gene: -; j_gene: TRBJ2-4; v_gene: TRBV19; CDR3nt: TGTGCCAGTAGTATACGCGAAAACATTCAGTACTTC; CDR3aa: CASSIRENIQYF
abundance: -; d_gene: TRBD2; j_gene: TRBJ2-7; v_gene: TRBV11-3; CDR3nt: TGTGCCAGCTCACTTGGAGCGGGAGAGCCCCCCTACGAGCAGTACTTC; CDR3aa: CASSLGAGEPPYEQYF
abundance: -; d_gene: -; j_gene: TRBJ2-5; v_gene: TRBV6-5; CDR3nt: TGTGCCAGCAGTTATGAGCGAGGGCAGACCCAGTACTTC; CDR3aa: CASSYERGQTQYF
abundance: -; d_gene: TRBD2; j_gene: TRBJ2-5; v_gene: TRBV19; CDR3nt: TGTGCCAGTAGTATCGGCGGGAGCCGGGAGACCCAGTACTTC; CDR3aa: CASSIGGSRETQYF
abundance: few; d_gene: -; j_gene: TRBJ2-1; v_gene: TRBV6-4; CDR3nt: TGTGCCAGCAGTGACGTGGCGGGAACTTACAATGAGCAGTTCTTC; CDR3aa: CASSDVAGTYNEQFF
abundance: -; d_gene: TRBD2; j_gene: TRBJ2-1; v_gene: TRBV29-1; CDR3nt: TGCAGCGTTGACCATTCGGGACTAGCGGGGACCAATGAGCAGTTCTTC; CDR3aa: CSVDHSGLAGTNEQFF
abundance: -; d_gene: -; j_gene: TRBJ2-7; v_gene: TRBV7-2; CDR3nt: TGTGCCAGCAGCGGCGGCCTTCCCAACGAGCAGTACTTC; CDR3aa: CASSGGLPNEQYF
abundance: -; d_gene: -; j_gene: TRBJ1-4; v_gene: TRBV7-3; CDR3nt: TGTGCCAGCAGCTTAACAGGCGCGGGCAATGAAAAACTGTTTTTT; CDR3aa: CASSLTGAGNEKLFF
abundance: -; d_gene: TRBD2; j_gene: TRBJ2-1; v_gene: TRBV5-1; CDR3nt: TGCGCCAGCAGCTGGGCTAGCGGGAGTGGAGATGAGCAGTTCTTC; CDR3aa: CASSWASGSGDEQFF
abundance: -; d_gene: TRBD2; j_gene: TRBJ2-7; v_gene: TRBV28; CDR3nt: TGTGCCAGCAGTCCTCTAGCGGGGGGACTCTACGAGCAGTACTTC; CDR3aa: CASSPLAGGLYEQYF
abundance: -; d_gene: -; j_gene: TRBJ1-4; v_gene: TRBV5-8; CDR3nt: TGTGCCAGCAGCCAGGAAGGTCAGCTTAATGAAAAACTGTTTTTT; CDR3aa: CASSQEGQLNEKLFF
abundance: -; d_gene: TRBD2; j_gene: TRBJ2-1; v_gene: TRBV19; CDR3nt: TGTGCCAGTAGTATCGCGGGGGGGCAACTTTTAAAGCAGTTCTTC; CDR3aa: CASSIAGGQLLKQFF
abundance: -; d_gene: TRBD2; j_gene: TRBJ2-3; v_gene: TRBV4-2; CDR3nt: TGTGCCAGCAGCCAAGAAGGGTATCGGGAGGGCCATGCCAACACAGATACGCAGTATTTT; CDR3aa: CASSQEGYREGHANTDTQYF
abundance: -; d_gene: TRBD1; j_gene: TRBJ2-7; v_gene: TRBV5-6; CDR3nt: TGTGCCAGCAGCTTACAACAGGGGTACGAGCAGTACTTC; CDR3aa: CASSLQQGYEQYF
abundance: -; d_gene: -; j_gene: TRBJ1-5; v_gene: TRBV29-1; CDR3nt: TGCAGCGGAGCCGAGGGTCCCGGTCAGCCCCAGCATTTT; CDR3aa: CSGAEGPGQPQHF